This is a list of T cell receptor beta chains from one sample in a study of cytomegalovirus exposure and HLA in healthy donors. The assay was immunoSEQ multiplex PCR, and TCRdb's table has in-frame clones only and misses some. The sample lists roughly 220,000 clones; just over 90% were seen once. Sequences were obtained from PBMCs. These receptors were obtained from a woman in her late teens or twenties in good health and CMV-seronegative. Each CDR3 is given with its conserved first and last residue. A D gene is named only where the DNA matches it firmly. Some rows have no size entry. The others give once, few or many, or a class for an expanded clone.

V gene	clone size	D gene	J gene	CDR3 protein	CDR3 DNA
TRBV30	NA	TRBD1	TRBJ1-1	CACIWAGGYRGDTEAFF	TGTGCCTGTATTTGGGCAGGGGGCTATAGGGGTGACACTGAAGCTTTCTTT
TRBV27	NA	NA	TRBJ1-3	CASSLSLRGFGNTIYF	TGTGCCAGCAGTTTATCCCTAAGGGGTTTTGGAAACACCATATATTTT
TRBV10-1	NA	TRBD1	TRBJ1-5	CASSGGTGQPQHF	TGCGCCAGCAGTGGCGGGACAGGCCAGCCCCAGCATTTT
TRBV9	NA	NA	TRBJ1-1	CASSVEEGSAAFF	TGTGCCAGCAGCGTAGAGGAGGGATCAGCAGCTTTCTTT
TRBV15	NA	NA	TRBJ1-2	CATYGQGRDYGYTF	TGTGCCACCTACGGGCAGGGCAGGGACTATGGCTACACCTTC
TRBV15	NA	TRBD2	TRBJ2-7	CATSIAGVSYEQYF	TGTGCCACCAGCATAGCGGGAGTTTCCTACGAGCAGTACTTC
TRBV15	NA	TRBD1	TRBJ1-1	CATSAARDRLRDTEAFF	TGTGCCACCAGCGCAGCCCGGGACAGGCTCCGGGACACTGAAGCTTTCTTT
TRBV5-4	NA	TRBD2	TRBJ2-2	CASSLFRGANTGELFF	TGTGCCAGCAGCTTGTTCCGGGGGGCGAACACCGGGGAGCTGTTTTTT
TRBV5-4	once	NA	TRBJ2-7	CASSLGSGEQYF	TGTGCCAGCAGCTTGGGGTCGGGCGAGCAGTACTTC
TRBV5-8	few	NA	TRBJ1-2	CASPSGYTF	TGTGCCAGCCCCAGTGGCTACACCTTC
TRBV30	NA	NA	TRBJ1-5	CAWSPDRYHQPQHF	TGTGCCTGGAGCCCCGACAGATACCATCAGCCCCAGCATTTT
TRBV5-6	once	NA	TRBJ2-1	CASSLAGNNEQFF	TGTGCCAGCAGCTTGGCGGGGAACAATGAGCAGTTCTTC
TRBV5-1	NA	NA	TRBJ2-1	CASSIAALSYNEQFF	TGCGCCAGCAGCATCGCGGCCCTCTCCTACAATGAGCAGTTCTTC
TRBV12-1	NA	NA	TRBJ2-7	CASSLTSPCEQYF	TGTGCCAGCAGCCTGACTAGTCCGTGCGAGCAGTACTTC
TRBV7-8	NA	NA	TRBJ2-7	CASSLFGESGQYF	TGTGCCAGCAGCTTATTTGGAGAGAGCGGGCAGTACTTC
TRBV5-1	NA	NA	TRBJ2-1	CASSLTRNNEQFF	TGCGCCAGCAGCTTGACGAGGAACAATGAGCAGTTCTTC
TRBV9	once	TRBD2	TRBJ2-7	CASSVGLAGVASYEQYF	TGTGCCAGCAGCGTAGGACTAGCGGGAGTAGCGTCCTACGAGCAGTACTTC
TRBV5-1	NA	TRBD2	TRBJ2-1	CASSLTDRGGNEQFF	TGCGCCAGCAGCCTAACTGACCGCGGGGGGAATGAGCAGTTCTTC
TRBV7-3	NA	NA	TRBJ2-2	CASSPAGVGLNTGELFF	TGTGCCAGCAGCCCCGCCGGGGTCGGGCTTAACACCGGGGAGCTGTTTTTT
TRBV6-1	NA	NA	TRBJ1-5	CASKRQDNQPQHF	TGTGCCAGCAAAAGACAGGATAATCAGCCCCAGCATTTT
TRBV30	NA	NA	TRBJ2-7	CAWSGGRAKEQYF	TGTGCCTGGAGTGGAGGCAGGGCGAAAGAGCAGTACTTC
TRBV6-5	NA	NA	TRBJ1-3	CASSYLQGTGNTIYF	TGTGCCAGCAGTTACTTACAGGGTACTGGAAACACCATATATTTT
TRBV6-5	NA	TRBD2	TRBJ2-7	CASSWTSGSSYEQYF	TGTGCCAGCAGTTGGACTAGCGGGAGTTCCTACGAGCAGTACTTC
TRBV5-4	NA	NA	TRBJ2-3	CASSSEGPDTQYF	TGTGCCAGCAGCTCGGAGGGACCAGATACGCAGTATTTT
TRBV13	NA	NA	TRBJ2-3	CASSLAGATDTQYF	TGTGCCAGCAGCTTAGCGGGAGCCACAGATACGCAGTATTTT
TRBV5-6	NA	TRBD1	TRBJ1-1	CASSQPGTALNTEAFF	TGTGCCAGCAGCCAGCCTGGGACAGCACTGAACACTGAAGCTTTCTTT
TRBV6-1	NA	NA	TRBJ2-7	CASRLSAAYEQYF	TGTGCCAGCAGATTAAGCGCCGCCTACGAGCAGTACTTC
TRBV5-6	NA	NA	TRBJ1-2	CASSLGARNYGYTF	TGTGCCAGCAGCTTGGGCGCCAGGAACTATGGCTACACCTTC
TRBV4-1	few	TRBD1	TRBJ2-3	CASSLGQTTDTQYF	TGCGCCAGCAGCCTGGGACAGACCACAGATACGCAGTATTTT
TRBV11-2	NA	TRBD1	TRBJ1-1	CASSIAPGQTLGTEAFF	TGTGCCAGCAGCATTGCCCCGGGACAGACTCTGGGCACTGAAGCTTTCTTT
TRBV2	NA	NA	TRBJ1-5	CASSEVGGQVYQPQHF	TGTGCCAGCAGTGAAGTCGGGGGGCAGGTTTATCAGCCCCAGCATTTT
TRBV9	NA	TRBD2	TRBJ2-5	CASSFGLAGGVETQYF	TGTGCCAGCAGCTTTGGACTAGCGGGAGGGGTAGAGACCCAGTACTTC
TRBV27	NA	TRBD1	TRBJ1-3	CASSYTGTDGNTIYF	TGTGCCAGCAGTTACACCGGGACAGATGGAAACACCATATATTTT
TRBV14	NA	TRBD1	TRBJ1-1	CASSQSGGNTRAFF	TGTGCCAGCAGCCAATCAGGGGGGAACACAAGAGCTTTCTTT
TRBV5-1	few	NA	TRBJ2-7	CASSPPLRTEPYEQYF	TGCGCCAGCAGCCCCCCGTTGAGGACAGAGCCCTACGAGCAGTACTTC